These 9 T cell receptor beta chains originate from one sample sequenced in a study of blood T cell repertoires in COVID-19 (dated by TCRdb to the early 2020s). Preparation of the library involved the immunoSEQ multiplex PCR assay. TCRdb took this table from immuneACCESS and kept in-frame rearrangements with V and J called. Such tables lack part of the clones; where checked against another copy, unresolved V genes explain under half of the gap, and the rest is unexplained. Recorded for this sample are under 95,000 clones; about nine tenths of them occurred a single time. Approximately 45% of the sample is held by the ten biggest clonotypes. The sample consisted of peripheral blood. The origin of the receptors is a human donor in a cohort sampled during active COVID-19.

The rearrangement links TRBV4-1 to TRBJ1-4, with 8 bases matching TRBD1. V lost 4 bases to trimming and J lost 3 bases; unmatched junction nucleotides: 4. The CDR3 has 15 amino acids. In germline, CDR1 is MGHRA, CDR2 YSYEKL. CDR3 coding DNA: TGCGCCAGCAGCCGGACAGGGCTATCTAATGAAAAACTGTTTTTT. As protein: CASSRTGLSNEKLFF.

The CDR3 spells CASSLDPGRDYGYTF. The CDR3 nucleotides read TGTGCCAGCAGCTTAGATCCGGGGAGGGACTATGGCTACACCTTC. V and J are TRBV7-9 and TRBJ1-2; D gene uncertain. The ends were cut back, 1 base at V and 3 bases at J, with 12 bases in the middle. Germline V gene lookup returns CDR1 SEHNR and CDR2 FQNEAQ (reference sequence). CDR3 length: 15 amino acids. The full variable domain, with the rest looked up from reference TRBV7-9 and TRBJ1-2, is DTGVSQNPRHKITKRGQNVTFRCDPISEHNRLYWYRQTLGQGPEFLTYFQNEAQLEKSRLLSDRFSAERPKGSFSTLEIQRTEQGDSAMYLCASSLDPGRDYGYTFGSGTRLTVV.

The rearrangement joins TRBV30 to TRBJ1-6; D is unclear. Trimming took off 3 bases at V and 0 bases at J, with 18 bases between the two ends. The CDR3 runs to 18 residues. Germline V gene lookup returns CDR1 GTSNPN and CDR2 SVGIG (reference sequence). The CDR3 DNA reads as TGTGCCTGGAGGGCCGCCTCAGGTATAAGCTCCTATAATTCACCCCTCCACTTT. Its protein product is CAWRAASGISSYNSPLHF.

V and J are TRBV21-1 and TRBJ2-3; the table's D call of TRBD2 was not tested on the DNA. TRBV21-1 is reported as a pseudogene. The CDR3 spans 15 residues. The DNA of the CDR3 is TGTGCCAGCAGGACTAGCGGGAGAATGTTGGATACGCAGTATTTT. Its translation: CASRTSGRMLDTQYF.

The chain has TRBV2 and TRBJ2-7, with 9 positions matching TRBD1. CDR3 size: 14 residues. Losses at the gene ends were 0 bases for V and 6 bases for J; bases not matched to a gene: 3. Germline V gene sequence: CDR1 SNHLY, CDR2 FYNNEI. CDR3 DNA: TGTGCCAGCAGTGAAGCACAGGGGGCGGGCGAGCAGTACTTC. Its protein is CASSEAQGAGEQYF. Complete variable domain (other parts from reference TRBV2 and TRBJ2-7): EPEVTQTPSHQVTQMGQEVILRCVPISNHLYFYWYRQILGQKVEFLVSFYNNEISEKSEIFDDQFSVERPDGSNFTLKIRSTKLEDSAMYFCASSEAQGAGEQYFGPGTRLTVT.

The rearrangement links TRBV30 to TRBJ1-1; perhaps TRBD1 as D (5 bases). Germline V gives CDR1 GTSNPN, CDR2 SVGIG (reference sequence). The CDR3 runs to 13 residues. Trimming cost V 2 bases and J 4 bases, with 11 bases left between them. The CDR3 region is CAWSTQGGTEAFF. The CDR3 nucleotides are TGTGCCTGGAGTACCCAGGGTGGCACTGAAGCTTTCTTT.

This chain links TRBV5-1 with TRBJ1-1; a possible D gene is TRBD1 (6 bases). Between the trimmed V and J ends, which lost 0 bases and 1 base, there was a span of 7 bases. Germline V CDR1 and CDR2: SGHRS, YFSETQ. CDR3 size: 14 residues. The CDR3 here is CASSLVRGNTEAFF. CDR3 sequence (DNA): TGCGCCAGCAGCTTGGTCAGGGGGAACACTGAAGCTTTCTTT.

A single count supports this clone. The chain joins TRBV12-5 to TRBJ2-3; perhaps TRBD2 as D (6 bases). The V gene lost 5 bases and the J gene lost 7 bases, with 7 bases spanning the gap. Germline V gene lookup returns CDR1 LGHNT and CDR2 FRNRAP. This CDR3 region has 11 residues. This CDR3 is CASGAGYTQYF. The CDR3 nucleotides read TGTGCTAGTGGTGCGGGATATACGCAGTATTTT.

This chain links TRBV4-2 with TRBJ1-4; D not resolved. The CDR3 length is 12 residues. CDR1 and CDR2 from the germline V gene are LGHNA and YNFKEQ. The ends were cut back, 2 bases at V and 8 bases at J, with 6 bases in the middle. The chain's CDR3 is CASSQLSEKLFF. CDR3 in DNA: TGTGCCAGCAGCCAACTATCCGAAAAACTGTTTTTT.